A single sample is the source of the 21 T cell receptor beta chains below, sequenced in a study of Ad26.COV2.S vaccination and SARS-CoV-2 variants (dated by TCRdb to about 2021). The sample's treatment or condition label, in plain terms: approximately 18 received Ad26.COV2.S at low or high dose, single or two shots; 5 received placebo; per-sample allocation not given. For vaccine and placebo recipients, the sequenced repertoires came from samples collected on day 63 after the first injection. Library creation used the immunoSEQ multiplex PCR assay. Entries here come from immuneACCESS through TCRdb and include only in-frame sequences with V and J called. Some clones fail to appear in such tables; in the studies checked, an unresolved V gene covers under half of the shortfall, and the cause of the remainder is unknown. This sample lists roughly 350,000 clones; roughly 89% were detected once. The ten biggest clones cover around 5.3% of the sample.

The source was peripheral blood, collected in a trial of Ad26.COV2.S vaccine versus placebo. These TCRs come from a person between 18 and 65 years old who received the Ad26.COV2.S COVID-19 vaccine or a placebo.

The chain has TRBV4-1 and TRBJ2-2; 7 bases align to TRBD2. This CDR3 spans 17 amino acids. V was pared by 0 bases and J by 1 base, with 5 bases of the junction left unmatched. The germline V gene encodes CDR1 MGHRA and CDR2 YSYEKL. The DNA for the CDR3 is TGCGCCAGCAGCCAAGATCGAGCGGGAAGGAACACCGGGGAGCTGTTTTTT. Amino acid sequence: CASSQDRAGRNTGELFF.

In its sample, this clone was seen a few times. Other DNA sequences from this sample encode an identical CDR3 as well. The chain employs TRBV7-9 and TRBJ1-6; D not resolved. Germline CDR1 reads SEHNR; CDR2 reads FQNEAQ (reference sequence). Deletions cut 3 bases from V and 5 bases from J, with 2 bases between. CDR3 size: 12 residues. The CDR3 region has the DNA TGTGCCAGCAGCTTGGATAATTCACCCCTCCACTTT. Translation gives CASSLDNSPLHF.

This rearrangement joins TRBV15 to TRBJ1-1, with D hard to call. V was shortened by 2 bases and J by 11 bases, with 21 bases between the two germline ends. Germline V gene lookup returns CDR1 LNHNV and CDR2 YYDKDF (reference sequence). The CDR3 loop spans 15 amino acids. The CDR3 region is CATSRPDPRDPGAFF. The DNA of the CDR3 is TGTGCCACCAGCAGACCCGACCCTCGGGATCCCGGCGCTTTCTTT.

The CDR3 reads CASSLSEGSGELFF. In DNA form, the CDR3 reads TGTGCCAGCAGCTTAAGTGAAGGGTCCGGGGAGCTGTTTTTT. V is TRBV7-3 and J is TRBJ2-2; D not certain. The CDR3 totals 14 residues. Trimming left V 1 base short and J 6 bases short, with 9 bases between. Germline CDR1 SGHTA, CDR2 FQGTGA.

The chain employs TRBV7-6 and TRBJ1-5; maybe TRBD1 (5 bases). Trimming pared 2 bases from V and 4 bases from J, leaving 12 bases between. The CDR3 totals 15 residues. The germline V gene has CDR1 SGHVS and CDR2 FNYEAQ. Here the CDR3 reads CASSLRSGPNQPQHF. CDR3 nucleotide sequence: TGTGCCAGCAGCTTACGCTCAGGGCCTAATCAGCCCCAGCATTTT.

The V and J genes are TRBV3-1 (or the pseudogene TRBV3-2) and TRBJ2-3; TRBD2 aligns across 14 bases. Germline lookup yields CDR1 LGHDT and CDR2 YNNKEL (reference sequence). J gave up 5 bases and V 1 base, and 5 bases lay outside the gene matches. This CDR3 has 17 amino acids. Here the CDR3 DNA reads TGTGCCAGCAGCCAAGCCGGACTAGCGGGAGGACAAGATACGCAGTATTTT. It yields the protein CASSQAGLAGGQDTQYF.

This chain uses TRBV2 with TRBJ2-5; D possibly corresponds to TRBD1 (5 bases). V shed 10 bases and J shed 1 base, with 16 bases lying between them. Germline lookup yields CDR1 SNHLY and CDR2 FYNNEI. CDR3 length: 14 amino acids. Here the CDR3 DNA reads TGTGCCACCAGGGCACAACTGAGCCAAGAGACCCAGTACTTC. Amino acid sequence: CATRAQLSQETQYF. The full variable domain, rest sourced from reference TRBV2 and TRBJ2-5, is EPEVTQTPSHQVTQMGQEVILRCVPISNHLYFYWYRQILGQKVEFLVSFYNNEISEKSEIFDDQFSVERPDGSNFTLKIRSTKLEDSAMYFCATRAQLSQETQYFGPGTRLLVL.

The J gene is TRBJ2-3, the V gene TRBV7-9, with TRBD2 matching 10 bases. The CDR3 is made up of 16 amino acids. The V segment lost 4 bases and the J segment 2 bases; nucleotides outside the gene matches: 6. Per germline, CDR1 SEHNR and CDR2 FQNEAQ (reference sequence). For the CDR3, the DNA is TGTGCCAGCAGCTCCGGGACTAGCGACTACACAGATACGCAGTATTTT. This sequence encodes CASSSGTSDYTDTQYF.

The rearrangement links TRBV3-1 (or the pseudogene TRBV3-2) to TRBJ2-6, with D perhaps TRBD1 or TRBD2 (5 bases each). Trimming stripped 1 base from V and 2 bases from J, with 12 bases between. CDR1 is LGHDT, CDR2 YNNKEL, per germline (reference sequence). The CDR3 has 17 residues. Written as DNA, the CDR3 is TGTGCCAGCAGCCAAGTGGGACGGGGACCTGGGGCCAACGTCCTGACTTTC. Protein sequence: CASSQVGRGPGANVLTF.

The chain joins TRBV29-1 to TRBJ2-1; 9 positions match TRBD2. Germline CDR1 SQVTM, CDR2 ANQGSEA. This CDR3 region has 14 residues. Unmatched junction bases numbered 4, after V lost 4 bases and J lost 3 bases. The CDR3 region is CSVVLTSGYNEQFF. In DNA form, the CDR3 reads TGCAGCGTTGTGCTGACTAGCGGCTACAATGAGCAGTTCTTC.

V usage is TRBV29-1 and J usage is TRBJ2-7, with D maybe TRBD2 (7 bases). V was cut by 6 bases and J by 0 bases, with 18 bases left in between. Looked up from germline, CDR1 is SQVTM and CDR2 is ANQGSEA. This CDR3 contains 15 residues. Here the CDR3 DNA reads TGCAGCGTAGTGAGGGGGGGACGGGACTCCTACGAGCAGTACTTC. Its protein is CSVVRGGRDSYEQYF.

The CDR3 protein is CASRGQGPGNTIYF. The CDR3 nucleotides read TGTGCCAGCAGGGGACAGGGGCCAGGAAACACCATATATTTT. The rearrangement joins TRBV6-5 to TRBJ1-3; 10 nucleotides agree with TRBD1. There are 14 residues in the CDR3. V was clipped by 6 bases and J by 4 bases; unmatched bases: 3. Germline assignment: CDR1 MNHEY and CDR2 SVGAGI.

This chain joins TRBV7-9 and TRBJ2-3; D is unresolved. Germline CDR1 SEHNR, CDR2 FQNEAQ (reference sequence). This CDR3 is 12 amino acids long. Trimming took 5 bases from V and 5 from J, leaving 8 bases between them. The CDR3 DNA follows: TGTGCCAGCAGCACCACTCGAGATACGCAGTATTTT. Amino acid sequence: CASSTTRDTQYF.

V gene TRBV23-1 combines with J gene TRBJ2-7, with 11 bases matching TRBD1. Being an ORF, TRBV23-1 has a function that is uncertain. V trimming: 4 bases; J trimming: 4 bases; junction bases outside the gene matches: 12. This CDR3 spans 17 amino acids. The CDR3 bases are TGCGCCAGCAGTCCAGCCCCCCTGGGACAGGGGGTTTACGAGCAGTACTTC. It yields the protein CASSPAPLGQGVYEQYF.

The chain employs TRBV30 and TRBJ2-1; D unresolved. Germline CDR1 GTSNPN, CDR2 SVGIG (reference sequence). The germline V and J ends were trimmed by 2 bases and 7 bases, with 15 bases remaining between them. The CDR3 has 14 amino acids. The CDR3, as DNA: TGTGCCTGGAGTAGGGATTCTTTAGGGAATGAGCAGTTCTTC. It is translated as CAWSRDSLGNEQFF. The full variable domain, its missing parts supplied by reference TRBV30 and TRBJ2-1, is SQTIHQWPATLVQPVGSPLSLECTVEGTSNPNLYWYRQAAGRGLQLLFYSVGIGQISSEVPQNLSASRPQDRQFILSSKKLLLSDSGFYLCAWSRDSLGNEQFFGPGTRLTVL.

The rearrangement links TRBV5-1 to TRBJ1-1; tentatively, D is TRBD1 (6 bases). The germline CDR1 and CDR2 sequences are SGHRS and YFSETQ. CDR3 size: 16 residues. V dropped 3 bases and J dropped 6 bases, with 21 bases sitting between them. The CDR3 nucleotides are TGCGCCAGCAGCTGGGGCCAGGGGAGGAGCACGGCTGAAGCTTTCTTT. This encodes CASSWGQGRSTAEAFF.

Notes on this clone: This same CDR3 is encoded by further DNA sequences in the sample. The chain joins TRBV20-1 to TRBJ2-5; D ambiguous. The CDR3 runs 11 residues. The V gene lost 6 bases and the J gene lost 4 bases, with 9 bases spanning the gap. Germline loops: CDR1 DFQATT, CDR2 SNEGSKA (reference sequence). CDR3 DNA: TGCAGTGCCAGGAGTTTAGAGACCCAGTACTTC. The encoded protein is CSARSLETQYF.

CDR3 sequence (DNA): TGTGCCAGCAGCCGTGGGGAAAAACTGTTTTTT. Amino acids: CASSRGEKLFF. The rearrangement links TRBV7-9 to TRBJ1-4, with D unresolved. This CDR3 comprises 11 residues. V was cut by 5 bases and J by 8 bases, with 6 bases left in between. Per the germline V gene, CDR1 is SEHNR and CDR2 is FQNEAQ (reference sequence).

The rearrangement joins TRBV2 to TRBJ1-1, with D uncertain. CDR3 length: 16 amino acids. The germline V gene has CDR1 SNHLY and CDR2 FYNNEI. Trimming cost V 3 bases and J 1 base, with 15 bases left between them. CDR3 protein: CASSDPRTGANTEAFF. CDR3 DNA sequence: TGTGCCAGCAGTGACCCCAGGACGGGAGCGAACACTGAAGCTTTCTTT.

The chain employs TRBV19 and TRBJ2-7; 9 bases are shared with TRBD1. Per the germline V gene, CDR1 is LNHDA and CDR2 is SQIVND (reference sequence). The CDR3 totals 14 residues. Trimming cost V 7 bases and J 3 bases; bases outside gene matches: 7. CDR3 amino acids: CASNQGQGFYEQYF. Here the CDR3 DNA reads TGTGCCAGTAACCAGGGACAGGGATTCTACGAGCAGTACTTC.

The chain couples TRBV28 to TRBJ2-7; no reliable D call. V gave up 6 bases and J gave up 4 bases, with 16 bases separating them. There are 14 residues in the CDR3. Per the germline V gene, CDR1 is MDHEN and CDR2 is SYDVKM. The CDR3 bases are TGTGCCAGCAGCGACGGCGATAGAACTTACGAGCAGTACTTC. Translating it yields CASSDGDRTYEQYF.